A single sample gave rise to the 18 T cell receptor beta chains below, sequenced in a study of T cells after yellow fever vaccination. TCRdb re-called the 5' RACE reads through MiXCR, storing one row per CDR3 protein. The table includes about 300,000 distinct CDR3 sequences, 3% to 4.5% detected once. The material sequenced was PBMCs, taken 5 days after the yellow fever booster vaccination. All receptors come from a man aged 18 to 30 who received the YFV17D yellow fever vaccine.

In its sample, this clonotype was seen a few times. The genes are TRBV12-3 or TRBV12-4 and TRBJ2-3; D call uncertain. V was shortened by 3 bases and J by 2 bases, with 12 bases between the two germline ends. This CDR3 comprises 15 residues. This chain's CDR3 is CASSFSSAHTDTQYF. CDR3 DNA sequence: TGTGCCAGCAGTTTCTCGTCGGCACACACAGATACGCAGTATTTT.

The V call is TRBV12-3 or TRBV12-4, the J call TRBJ1-2, with 7 bases lining up with TRBD1. The CDR3 has 15 amino acids. The trim removed 7 bases at V and 5 bases at J, leaving 13 bases unmatched. The CDR3 loop is CASNLGTALSYGYTF. CDR3 DNA sequence: TGTGCCAGCAATCTAGGGACAGCCCTTTCGTATGGCTACACCTTC.

V gene TRBV4-1 combines with J gene TRBJ1-6, with TRBD1 as a possible D gene (6 bases). CDR1 and CDR2 (germline): MGHRA, YSYEKL. The ends were cut back, 1 base at V and 0 bases at J, with 16 bases in the middle. There are 19 residues in the CDR3. CDR3 sequence (DNA): TGCGCCAGCAGCCAAGTTCTGGGGGCGAGTAGCTCCTATAATTCACCCCTCCACTTT. As protein: CASSQVLGASSSYNSPLHF.

The chain links TRBV20-1 to TRBJ1-1; the match to TRBD1 covers 7 bases. There are 14 residues in the CDR3. Trimming cost V 4 bases and J 0 bases; bases outside gene matches: 5. Germline assignment: CDR1 DFQATT and CDR2 SNEGSKA (reference sequence). The CDR3 sequence is CSAIPGTVNTEAFF. Written as DNA, the CDR3 is TGCAGTGCTATACCTGGGACAGTGAACACTGAAGCTTTCTTT.

The gene calls are TRBV4-1 and TRBJ1-2; 12 bases line up with TRBD1. The CDR3 extends over 17 amino acids. J gave up 4 bases and V 0 bases, and 6 bases lay outside the gene matches. Per germline, CDR1 MGHRA and CDR2 YSYEKL. The CDR3 reads CASSQEGGQGAIYGYTF. In DNA, the CDR3 is TGCGCCAGCAGCCAAGAGGGGGGACAGGGGGCGATCTATGGCTACACCTTC.

The table lists this clonotype with a few counts. This sequence joins TRBV7-2 and TRBJ2-3, with D perhaps matching TRBD1 or TRBD2 (5 bases each). With 11 bases removed from V and 0 bases from J, the gap between germline ends came to 21 bases. Germline assignment: CDR1 SGHTA and CDR2 FQGNSA. The CDR3 loop spans 16 amino acids. The CDR3 bases are TGTGCCTGCCGCCCTCGGACAACTAGTAGCACAGATACGCAGTATTTT. This sequence encodes CACRPRTTSSTDTQYF. The full variable domain, with the rest looked up from reference TRBV7-2 and TRBJ2-3, is GAGVSQSPSNKVTEKGKDVELRCDPISGHTALYWYRQSLGQGLEFLIYFQGNSAPDKSGLPSDRFSAERTGGSVSTLTIQRTQQEDSAVYLCACRPRTTSSTDTQYFGPGTRLTVL.

This chain joins TRBV4-2 and TRBJ1-5; D is possibly TRBD1 (5 bases). CDR1 LGHNA and CDR2 YNFKEQ come from the germline V gene. The CDR3 contains 17 residues. V lost 0 bases to trimming and J lost 0 bases, with 12 bases between them. CDR3 region: CASSQDGRGLSNQPQHF. The CDR3 DNA is TGTGCCAGCAGCCAAGATGGGAGGGGCCTTAGCAATCAGCCCCAGCATTTT.

This clonotype was detected many times. The chain has TRBV6-2 or TRBV6-3 and TRBJ2-7, with 7 bases aligning to TRBD1. After removal of 2 bases from V and 0 bases from J, the junction contained 4 bases not matched to a gene. Germline loops: CDR1 MNHEY, CDR2 SVGEGT. This CDR3 contains 15 residues. For the CDR3, the DNA is TGTGCCAGCAGTTACCAGGGGGAGAGCTCCTACGAGCAGTACTTC. It yields the protein CASSYQGESSYEQYF.

This clonotype showed up many times. The gene calls are TRBV15 and TRBJ1-3, with D uncertain. The CDR3 sequence is 14 residues long. The V gene lost 5 bases and the J gene lost 0 bases, with 8 bases spanning the gap. CDR1 and CDR2 (germline): LNHNV, YYDKDF (reference sequence). In DNA form, the CDR3 reads TGTGCCACCAGCCTGGCGGGCTCTGGAAACACCATATATTTT. Translated, it gives CATSLAGSGNTIYF.

This clonotype was detected a few times. The chain combines TRBV4-3 with TRBJ1-4, with D possibly matching TRBD1 (6 bases). V was pared by 4 bases and J by 0 bases, with 6 bases between. This CDR3 comprises 14 residues. Per germline, CDR1 LGHNA and CDR2 YSLEER. For the CDR3, the DNA is TGCGCCAGCAGCCGGGACACAACTAATGAAAAACTGTTTTTT. Its protein product is CASSRDTTNEKLFF.

This clonotype was observed at least ten times. V and J are TRBV6-2 or TRBV6-3 and TRBJ2-1; D ambiguous. Germline assignment: CDR1 MNHEY and CDR2 SVGEGT. With 5 bases removed from V and 0 bases from J, the gap between germline ends came to 11 bases. This CDR3 is 15 amino acids long. The CDR3 spells CASSPSMSSYNEQFF. The CDR3 DNA reads as TGTGCCAGCAGTCCAAGTATGAGCTCCTACAATGAGCAGTTCTTC.

This clonotype came up many times. V usage is TRBV4-3 and J usage is TRBJ2-2, with 9 bases identical to TRBD1. The junction had 6 bases not matched to a gene; V was cut back by 6 bases and J by 4 bases. This CDR3 has 15 residues. Per germline, CDR1 LGHNA and CDR2 YSLEER. The CDR3 sequence is CASSLPGQGTGELFF. Written as DNA, the CDR3 is TGCGCCAGCAGTCTACCGGGACAGGGCACCGGGGAGCTGTTTTTT.

This clonotype came up many times. The chain links TRBV5-1 to TRBJ1-2; a possible D gene is TRBD1 (5 bases). CDR1 SGHRS and CDR2 YFSETQ come from the germline V gene. This CDR3 comprises 14 residues. The V gene lost 2 bases and the J gene lost 2 bases, with 10 bases spanning the gap. The CDR3, as DNA: TGCGCCAGCAGCTTCGGGACGGAGAACTATGGCTACACCTTC. This gives the protein CASSFGTENYGYTF.

This clonotype was detected a few times. The CDR3 is CASSPGGAGNYGYTF. CDR3 bases: TGTGCCAGCAGCCCCGGGGGGGCCGGTAACTATGGCTACACCTTC. The V call is TRBV6-1, the J call TRBJ1-2; the D gene is possibly TRBD1 (6 bases). The germline CDR1 and CDR2 sequences are MNHNS and SASEGT. Deletions cut 6 bases from V and 1 base from J, with 15 bases between. The CDR3 spans 15 residues.

This clonotype came up a few times. V gene TRBV7-6 combines with J gene TRBJ2-6; possibly TRBD1 for D (6 bases). Trimming took off 5 bases at V and 3 bases at J, with 11 bases between the two ends. The germline gives CDR1 SGHVS, CDR2 FNYEAQ. The CDR3 covers 15 residues. The CDR3 region is CASSPDRFGANVLTF. The CDR3 coding sequence is TGTGCCAGCAGCCCAGACAGGTTTGGGGCCAACGTCCTGACTTTC. Complete variable domain (other parts from reference TRBV7-6 and TRBJ2-6): GAGVSQSPRYKVTKRGQDVALRCDPISGHVSLYWYRQALGQGPEFLTYFNYEAQQDKSGLPNDRFSAERPEGSISTLTIQRTEQRDSAMYRCASSPDRFGANVLTFGAGSRLTVL.

This clonotype was counted only a few times. V usage is TRBV3-1 and J usage is TRBJ2-3, with unresolved D. The germline V gene has CDR1 LGHDT and CDR2 YNNKEL (reference sequence). The CDR3 is 14 amino acids. Trimming cost V 1 base and J 3 bases, with 8 bases left between them. In nucleotides, the CDR3 is TGTGCCAGCAGCCAAGGGGTTCGTACAGATACGCAGTATTTT. Protein: CASSQGVRTDTQYF.

The chain has TRBV29-1 and TRBJ2-1; 7 nucleotides line up with TRBD2. Trimming removed 1 base from V and 7 bases from J; junction bases left unmatched: 10. Germline V gives CDR1 SQVTM, CDR2 ANQGSEA. CDR3 length: 15 residues. As DNA, the CDR3 is TGCAGCGTTGAAGTCCCCAAGCGGGGTTGGAATGAGCAGTTCTTC. This gives the protein CSVEVPKRGWNEQFF.

The chain links TRBV27 to TRBJ2-7; D ambiguous. Per germline, CDR1 MNHEY and CDR2 SMNVEV (reference sequence). Trimming stripped 8 bases from V and 4 bases from J, with 18 bases between. The CDR3 spans 14 residues. For the CDR3, the DNA is TGTGCCAGCGGGTCGGGTCCTCCAACTTACGAGCAGTACGTC. This gives the protein CASGSGPPTYEQYV.